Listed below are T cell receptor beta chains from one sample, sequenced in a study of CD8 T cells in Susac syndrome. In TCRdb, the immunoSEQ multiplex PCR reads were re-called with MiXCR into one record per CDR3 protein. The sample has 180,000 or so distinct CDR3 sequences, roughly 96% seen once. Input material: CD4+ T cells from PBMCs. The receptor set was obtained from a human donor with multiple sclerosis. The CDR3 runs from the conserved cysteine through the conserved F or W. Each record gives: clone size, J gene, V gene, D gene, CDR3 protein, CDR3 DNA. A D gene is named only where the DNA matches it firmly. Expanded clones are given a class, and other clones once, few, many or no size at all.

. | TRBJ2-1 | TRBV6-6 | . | CASLRGYNEQFF | TGTGCCAGCCTTCGGGGCTACAATGAGCAGTTCTTC
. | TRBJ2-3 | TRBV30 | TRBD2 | CAWSGLAGGRDTQYF | TGTGCCTGGAGTGGACTAGCGGGGGGTCGAGATACGCAGTATTTT
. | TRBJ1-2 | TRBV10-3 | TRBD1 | CAIRGTGGNYGYTF | TGTGCCATCAGAGGGACAGGGGGCAACTATGGCTACACCTTC
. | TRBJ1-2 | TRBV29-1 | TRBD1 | CSAGTGVPGYTF | TGCAGCGCCGGGACAGGCGTTCCAGGCTACACCTTC
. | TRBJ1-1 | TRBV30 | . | CAGSFRDRHTEAFF | TGTGCCGGCTCCTTCAGGGATCGACACACTGAAGCTTTCTTT
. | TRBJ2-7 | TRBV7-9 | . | CASTLGRYEQYF | TGTGCCAGCACCCTGGGGCGCTACGAGCAGTACTTC
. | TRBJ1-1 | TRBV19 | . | CASSIAANTEAFF | TGTGCCAGTAGTATAGCTGCGAACACTGAAGCTTTCTTT
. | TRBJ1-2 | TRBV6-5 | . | CASSPGLSHGYTF | TGTGCCAGCAGTCCCGGGTTGAGCCATGGCTACACCTTC
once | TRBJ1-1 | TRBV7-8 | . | CASSRRGRGMNTEAFF | TGTGCCAGCAGCCGACGGGGGCGGGGGATGAACACTGAAGCTTTCTTT
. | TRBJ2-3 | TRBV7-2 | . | CASSLSLASDTQYF | TGTGCCAGCAGCTTATCACTAGCCTCAGATACGCAGTATTTT
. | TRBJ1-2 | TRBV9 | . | CASSVAPSTGYGYTF | TGTGCCAGCAGCGTAGCCCCTTCCACAGGCTATGGCTACACCTTC
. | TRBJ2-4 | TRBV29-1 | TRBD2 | CSVEGPGLAGGLAKNIQYF | TGCAGCGTTGAAGGCCCGGGACTAGCGGGAGGATTAGCCAAAAACATTCAGTACTTC
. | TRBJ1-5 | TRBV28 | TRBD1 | CASSFGTGVDNQPQHF | TGTGCCAGCAGTTTCGGGACAGGGGTCGACAATCAGCCCCAGCATTTT
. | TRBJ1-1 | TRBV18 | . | CASSRDLNTEAFF | TGTGCCAGCTCTCGGGACCTAAACACTGAAGCTTTCTTT
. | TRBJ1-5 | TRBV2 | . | CASSVAAGQPQHF | TGTGCCAGCAGTGTAGCAGCGGGGCAGCCCCAGCATTTT